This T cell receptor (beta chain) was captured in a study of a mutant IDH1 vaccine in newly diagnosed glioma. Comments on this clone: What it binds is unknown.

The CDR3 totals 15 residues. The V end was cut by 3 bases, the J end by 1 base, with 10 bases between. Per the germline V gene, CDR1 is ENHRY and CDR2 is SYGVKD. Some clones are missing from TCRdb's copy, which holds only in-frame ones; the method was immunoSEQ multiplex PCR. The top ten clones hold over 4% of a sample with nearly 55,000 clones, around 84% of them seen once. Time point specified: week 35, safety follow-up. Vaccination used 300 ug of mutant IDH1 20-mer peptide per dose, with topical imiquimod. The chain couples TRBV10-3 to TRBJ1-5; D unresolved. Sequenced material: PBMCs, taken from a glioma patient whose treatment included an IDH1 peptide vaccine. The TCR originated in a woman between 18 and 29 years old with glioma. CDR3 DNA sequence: TGTGCCATCAGTGATGGGGATAAGAGCAATCAGCCCCAGCATTTT. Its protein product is CAISDGDKSNQPQHF.